This entry describes one TCR beta chain. This clone was counted once. Its antigen has not been determined. No base qualities exist here, and no much larger clone lies one base off it. The cohort consisted of hundreds of healthy bone marrow donors. Cohort members were all nominally healthy when sampled, although unrecorded immune exposures were likely present. The donor was CMV seronegative and was included in the group of 352 seronegative cohort members. Every donor gave a peripheral blood sample, and the peripheral blood mononuclear cells from that sample were used for TCR beta sequencing. The Qiagen DNeasy Blood Extraction Kit was used to extract genomic DNA from the blood cell samples. The sample is drawn from a study of cytomegalovirus exposure and HLA in healthy donors (dated by TCRdb to about 2017). For the wider study: In an earlier analysis of about 560 of the donors, 276 Gb of sequence data and approximately 100 million unique TCR beta sequences from 180 million or so T cells were reported. About 300 gigabases of sequencing data and 70 million to 85 million unique TCR sequences were included in an early release covering roughly 700 HLA-typed donors. Among the roughly 390 genotyped donors, about 85% belonged to the genetic ancestry cluster associated with self-reported Caucasian donors. The study aimed to test whether cataloging public T cell receptors could reveal signatures of past pathogen exposure. Using immunosequencing, the study profiled T cell repertoires from around 680 subjects and related those repertoires to cytomegalovirus serostatus. In addition to the first cohort of 666 subjects, a separate validation cohort of around 110 different subjects was used. To predict cytomegalovirus infection status, the study combined high-throughput TCR immunosequencing, statistical association of individual TCRs with disease status, and machine learning. A later analysis re-examined previously published TCR beta repertoires from more than 650 donors and added high-resolution HLA genotyping to investigate patterns of TCR occurrence. The later analysis used no new phenotypic data to find candidate immune exposures, relying instead on TCR beta sequences and their occurrence across donors. An earlier analysis of 500 to 650 of the donors applied high-throughput TCR beta sequencing to assess whether each TCR beta V gene segment acted as functional or pseudogenic. Alongside the repertoire data, information on donor age, sex, ethnicity and CMV serostatus was compiled. A later genetic analysis used genome-wide SNP genotypes for about three fifths of the 666 donors, treating that subset as a discovery cohort. All discovery cohort repertoires had been generated on a single sequencing platform. Class I and class II HLA loci were covered by the typing at four-digit resolution. Typing coverage varied by locus: roughly 620-640 donors for A, B, C, DRB1 and DQB1; approximately 500 for DQA1; about 570 for DPA1; 400 to 480 for DPB1. Because of strong linkage in the cohort, roughly five DR-DQ haplotypes were treated as single units for association and clustering. Among under 450 genotyped donors of the cohort, an average of around 240,000 unique TCR beta nucleotide sequences were sequenced per donor, around a sixth of them non-productive.

Including the terminal cysteine and phenylalanine, the CDR3 comprises 13 residues. The entry retains the CDR3 DNA only, 39 bases that are in frame from base 1. CDR1 and CDR2 (MNHEY, SVGAGI) derive from the germline V gene. V and J lose 6 bases and 0 bases, and a span of 8 bases separates them. The library was obtained by the immunoSEQ multiplex PCR assay. For the multiplex PCR, a mixture combining 60 forward primers for TCR Vbeta segments and 13 reverse primers for TCR Jbeta segments was used. Amplification of the CDR3 region of rearranged TCR beta genes was performed with a multiplex PCR assay on genomic DNA. On the Illumina HiSeq System, the amplified TCR beta libraries were sequenced as 87-base-pair reads. Concerning the study's data processing: Across the 700 or so repertoires, a later analysis counted some 80 million unique TCR beta chains, roughly 11 million of which were shared by at least two donors. Raw reads were error-corrected and collapsed into unique sequences by a nearest-neighbor algorithm in which closely related sequences were merged to remove PCR and sequencing errors. To assign V, D and J gene segments, CDR3 sequences were aligned to IMGT reference sequences. For a sequence to be retained, a match of at least six nucleotides was required to both a V gene segment and a J gene segment. Rearrangements were called productive when the CDR3 lacked stop codons and stayed in frame with V and J; all others were non-productive. CDR3 was defined according to IMGT convention as the region running from the second conserved V-encoded cysteine to the conserved J-encoded phenylalanine. Sequences without an unambiguous match to a single V gene segment were excluded from the earlier analysis of about 640 of the donors. In an earlier analysis of several hundred of the donors, a V segment was called functional when productive rearrangements were above 56.7%, and segregating when the standard deviation between donors exceeded 5%. A statistical classification framework was developed to diagnose cytomegalovirus status using the catalog of TCR beta chain sequences. V and J gene assignment, in a later analysis, came from comparing TCR nucleotide sequences with IMGT/GENE-DB human TR gene sequences. In a later analysis, CDR3 sequences and most-parsimonious VDJ recombination scenarios were assigned using the TCRdist pipeline. In a later analysis, each TCR beta chain was defined by its CDR3 amino acid sequence together with its V-gene family, and reads lacking a unique V-gene family were excluded. To address suspected cross-contamination and a sequencing artifact, a later analysis removed 450 to 700 highly shared, low-generation-probability nucleotide sequences. A later analysis calculated a clonal expansion index for each public chain from normalized within-repertoire ranks of inferred template counts. Generation probabilities in a later analysis came from a VDJ recombination model fitted to out-of-frame rearrangements, and those results were checked against IGoR. In a later analysis, hypergeometric tests were used to score TCR-TCR, TCR-HLA and TCR-CMV co-occurrence, with a repertoire-size bias correction applied to TCR pairs. To estimate false discovery rates, a later analysis permuted the HLA or CMV assignments 20 times. In a later analysis, co-occurring TCRs were grouped with DBSCAN, and TCRdist sequence similarity was added when clustering was performed within HLA-allele-positive subsets. Co-occurrence clustering excluded repertoires with fewer than 30,000 or more than 120,000 public chains, plus five with anomalous nucleotide sharing. TCRdb stores this immuneACCESS table with in-frame sequences only. Part of the clones is absent; in the studies checked, under half of the shortfall reflects unresolved V genes, and no reason is known for the rest. V, J and clone size were drawn from that table, and D and trimming were deduced from the DNA. This sample holds 100,000 to 150,000 clones; 75% to 85% were observed only once. The top ten constitute 2% to 3% of the sample.

Summary of the overall study and its limitations: In vitro tests confirmed that a few of the cytomegalovirus-associated TCR beta chains recognize cytomegalovirus antigens. A further reported finding was that TCR beta sequences accurately predicted the HLA-A and HLA-B alleles for most subjects in the first cohort. In a later genetic analysis, a missense DCLRE1C variant was associated with V-gene and J-gene trimming of TCR beta chains, and the association was replicated in an independent cohort. According to a later analysis, parvovirus B19, influenza, CMV and Epstein-Barr virus appeared linked to several top co-occurrence clusters. A cluster of highly shared sequence variants was judged likely to be a technical artifact of the sequencing pipeline. In a later analysis, HLA-associated TCR beta chains were found to be more clonally expanded and to have lower generation probabilities than equally common non-associated chains. Correlated functional status among segregating V segments might reflect linkage disequilibrium, but an unknown experimental factor could not be ruled out. According to a later genetic analysis, donors in an Asian-associated ancestry cluster had fewer N-insertions in productive TCRs than the approximately 690-donor mean. Because counts were too low, around 18 rarely observed V segments, including chromosome 9 orphons, were left out of the earlier analysis of some 640 of the donors. HLA typing was unavailable for some donors at each locus, so association tests used only the typed subset. This cohort had only TCR beta chains sequenced, and the lack of alpha or paired-chain data limited which features could be detected. Presence/absence analyses assumed roughly uniform sequencing depth across donors, an assumption that may not hold. In a later analysis, the rate of TCR association differed among HLA loci, with DRB1 alleles having the most associated TCRs and HLA-C alleles having the fewest. CMV serostatus was the only immune exposure information available for the cohort. When HLA alleles, especially DR and DQ, strongly co-occurred, attributing TCR associations to individual alleles was difficult. The authors suggested that the approach could potentially be generalized to other disease states and immunological phenotypes. The classifier was reported to diagnose cytomegalovirus status with high specificity and sensitivity in both the original and validation cohorts. The study listed 150 to 200 TCR beta chains as associated with cytomegalovirus. A later analysis found that most CMV-associated TCR beta chains appeared HLA-restricted, with HLA associations seemingly driven largely by CMV exposure. In an earlier analysis of about 600 of the donors, most TCR beta V segments appeared in productive rearrangements about 87% or about 30% of the time, broadly matching IMGT annotations. Most TCR sequences were observed very rarely across donors, whereas some public TCRs were present in many individuals. Some IMGT-functional V segments, including TRBV6-2 and TRBV6-3, could not be distinguished by the 87-base-pair reads and were therefore excluded. A later analysis associated 16,951 TCR beta sequences with specific HLA alleles at a false discovery rate of 0.05.

The TCR was taken from a man in his fifties in good health and CMV-seronegative. The chain joins TRBV6-5 to TRBJ1-2; TRBD1 is a possible D gene, resting on 5 matching bases. The sample taken for sequencing was PBMCs. The bases are TGTGCCAGCAGCGAGACAGCTAACTATGGCTACACCTTC. It translates as CASSETANYGYTF.